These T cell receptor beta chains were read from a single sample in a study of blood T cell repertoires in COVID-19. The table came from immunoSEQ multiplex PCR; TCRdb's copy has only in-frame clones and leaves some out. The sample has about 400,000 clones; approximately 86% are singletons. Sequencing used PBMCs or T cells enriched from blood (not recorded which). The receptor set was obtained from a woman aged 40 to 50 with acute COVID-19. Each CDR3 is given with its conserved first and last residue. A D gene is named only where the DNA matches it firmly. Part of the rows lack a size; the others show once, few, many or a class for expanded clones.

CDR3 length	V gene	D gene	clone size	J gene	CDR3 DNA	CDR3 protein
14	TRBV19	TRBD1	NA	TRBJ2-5	TGTGCCAGTAGTAACAGGGGTGGCCAAGAGACCCAGTACTTC	CASSNRGGQETQYF
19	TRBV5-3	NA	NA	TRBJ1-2	TGTGCCAGAAGATACGCCGAAGAGGAACACGGAGGCGTAATCAATGGCTACACCTTC	CARRYAEEEHGGVINGYTF
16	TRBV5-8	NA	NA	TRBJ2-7	TGTGCCAGCAGCTTGCGGCAGGGCAGGGCCTCCTACGAGCAGTACTTC	CASSLRQGRASYEQYF
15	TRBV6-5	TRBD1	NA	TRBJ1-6	TGTGCCAGCGGCCTCGGACAGGGATTTCGGTCACCCCTCCACTTT	CASGLGQGFRSPLHF
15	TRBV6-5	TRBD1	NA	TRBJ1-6	TGTGCCAGCAGTTACTCGGTAGGGACAGATTCACCCCTCCACTTT	CASSYSVGTDSPLHF
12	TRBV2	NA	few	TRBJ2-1	TGTGCCAGCAGTGAACTTTACAATGAGCAGTTCTTC	CASSELYNEQFF
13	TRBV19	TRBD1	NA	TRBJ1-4	TGTGCCAGTAGTAGCCAGGGGGATGAAAAACTGTTTTTT	CASSSQGDEKLFF
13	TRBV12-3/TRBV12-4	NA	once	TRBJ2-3	TGTGCCAGCAGCCTGACAGGAACAGATACGCAGTATTTT	CASSLTGTDTQYF
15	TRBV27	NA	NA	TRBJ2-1	TGTGCCAGCAGTTTATCGTGGCAGGGGGGCAATGAGCAGTTCTTC	CASSLSWQGGNEQFF
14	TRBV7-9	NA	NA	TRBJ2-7	TGTGCCAGCAGCCCAGAGACGGGATACTACGAGCAGTACTTC	CASSPETGYYEQYF
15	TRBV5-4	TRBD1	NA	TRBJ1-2	TGTGCCAGCAGCAACACTATACAGGGGAACTATGGCTACACCTTC	CASSNTIQGNYGYTF
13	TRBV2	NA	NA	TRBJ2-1	TGTGCCAGCGCCACAGGGATACCTAATGAGCAGTTCTTC	CASATGIPNEQFF
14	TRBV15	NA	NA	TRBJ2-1	TGTGCCACCAGCAGGGGGGGGCCCTACAATGAGCAGTTCTTC	CATSRGGPYNEQFF
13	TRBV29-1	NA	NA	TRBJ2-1	TGCAGCGTTGAGCCAACGGTTGGCAATGAGCAGTTCTTC	CSVEPTVGNEQFF
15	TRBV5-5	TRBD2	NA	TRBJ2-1	TGTGCCAGCAGCCAGGGTAGCGGGGCGTACAATGAGCAGTTCTTC	CASSQGSGAYNEQFF
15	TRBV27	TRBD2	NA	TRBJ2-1	TGTGCCAGCAGCCTCGCGGGGGGAACCTACAATGAGCAGTTCTTC	CASSLAGGTYNEQFF
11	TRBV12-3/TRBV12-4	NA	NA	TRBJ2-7	TGTGCCAGCAGAGGCTCGGGCGAGCAGTACTTC	CASRGSGEQYF
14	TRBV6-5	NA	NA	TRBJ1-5	TGTGCCAGCATTTCTTGGGGGGTGAATCAGCCCCAGCATTTT	CASISWGVNQPQHF
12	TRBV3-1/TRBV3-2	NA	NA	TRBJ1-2	TGTGCCAGCAGCCAAGGGACATATGGCTACACCTTC	CASSQGTYGYTF
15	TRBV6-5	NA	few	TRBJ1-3	TGTGCCAGCAGCACAGGATGGAACTCTGGAAACACCATATATTTT	CASSTGWNSGNTIYF
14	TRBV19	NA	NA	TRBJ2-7	TGTGCCAGTAGACCTTCGGGAGCAATGGGCGAGCAGTACTTC	CASRPSGAMGEQYF
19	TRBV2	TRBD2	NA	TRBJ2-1	TGTGCCAGCAGTGACTCTAGGACTAGCGGGGGGGATATGATTGGTGGGCAGTTCTTC	CASSDSRTSGGDMIGGQFF
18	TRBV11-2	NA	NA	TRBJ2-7	TGTGCCAGCAGCTTACGTTCGATCCCGGTGGGTAGCGGCTACGAGCAGTACTTC	CASSLRSIPVGSGYEQYF
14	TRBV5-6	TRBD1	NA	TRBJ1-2	TGTGCCAGCAGCCAGGGACAGGCCCTTAGGGGCTACACCTTC	CASSQGQALRGYTF
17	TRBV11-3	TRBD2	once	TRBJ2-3	TGTGCCAGCAGCCGGGGACTAGCGGGCTCTAGCACAGATACGCAGTATTTT	CASSRGLAGSSTDTQYF
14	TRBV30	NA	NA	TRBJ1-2	TGTGCCTGGAGTCCGACAGAAAGACTTCGGGGCTACACCTTC	CAWSPTERLRGYTF
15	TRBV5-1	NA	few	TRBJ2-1	TGCGCCAGCAGCTTGATAACGAGCTCCTACAATGAGCAGTTCTTC	CASSLITSSYNEQFF
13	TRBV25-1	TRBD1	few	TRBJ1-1	TGTGCCAGCCGGGACAGGGGAAGGACTGAAGCTTTCTTT	CASRDRGRTEAFF
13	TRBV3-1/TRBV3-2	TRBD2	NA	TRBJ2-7	TGTGCCAGCAGCCTTAGCGGGGGCTACGAGCAGTACTTC	CASSLSGGYEQYF
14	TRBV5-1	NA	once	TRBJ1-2	TGCGCCAGTTCCCTGGTTGGGGGGTCCTATGGCTACACCTTC	CASSLVGGSYGYTF
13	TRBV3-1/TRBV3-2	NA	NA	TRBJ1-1	TGTGCCAGCAGCCACAATCTCCAGGGTAAGGCTTTCTTT	CASSHNLQGKAFF
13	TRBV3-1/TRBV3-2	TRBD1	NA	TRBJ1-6	TGTGCCAGCAGTCCGGGACAGTATTCACCCCTCCACTTT	CASSPGQYSPLHF
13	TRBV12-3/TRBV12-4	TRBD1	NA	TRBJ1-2	TGTGCCAGCAGCCTGACAGGGCTGGGAGGCTACACCTTC	CASSLTGLGGYTF